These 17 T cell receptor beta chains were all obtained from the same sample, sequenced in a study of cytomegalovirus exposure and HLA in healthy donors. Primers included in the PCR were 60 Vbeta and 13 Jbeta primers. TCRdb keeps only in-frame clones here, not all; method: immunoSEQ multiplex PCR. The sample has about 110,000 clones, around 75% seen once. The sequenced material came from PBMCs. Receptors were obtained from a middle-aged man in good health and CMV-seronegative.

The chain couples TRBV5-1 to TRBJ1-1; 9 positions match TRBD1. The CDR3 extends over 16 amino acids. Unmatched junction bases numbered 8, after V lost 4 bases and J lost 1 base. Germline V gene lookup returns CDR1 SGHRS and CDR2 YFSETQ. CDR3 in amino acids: CASSVGQGGANTEAFF. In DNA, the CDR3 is TGCGCCAGCAGCGTGGGACAGGGTGGGGCGAACACTGAAGCTTTCTTT.

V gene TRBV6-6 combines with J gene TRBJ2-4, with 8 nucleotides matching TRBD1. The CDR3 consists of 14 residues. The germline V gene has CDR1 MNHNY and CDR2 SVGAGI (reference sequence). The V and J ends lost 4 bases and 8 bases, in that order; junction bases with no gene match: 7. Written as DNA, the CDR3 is TGTGCCAGCAGTTGGACAGGGAACGGCCACATTCAGTACTTC. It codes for CASSWTGNGHIQYF.

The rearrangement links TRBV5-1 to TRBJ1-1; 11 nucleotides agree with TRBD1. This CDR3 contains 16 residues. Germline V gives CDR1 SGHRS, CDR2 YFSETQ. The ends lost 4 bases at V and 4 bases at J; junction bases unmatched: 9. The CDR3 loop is CASSNRDRGTGTEAFF. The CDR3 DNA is TGCGCCAGCAGCAACCGGGACAGGGGGACGGGCACTGAAGCTTTCTTT. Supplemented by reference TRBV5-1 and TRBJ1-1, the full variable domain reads KAGVTQTPRYLIKTRGQQVTLSCSPISGHRSVSWYQQTPGQGLQFLFEYFSETQRNKGNFPGRFSGRQFSNSRSEMNVSTLELGDSALYLCASSNRDRGTGTEAFFGQGTRLTVV.

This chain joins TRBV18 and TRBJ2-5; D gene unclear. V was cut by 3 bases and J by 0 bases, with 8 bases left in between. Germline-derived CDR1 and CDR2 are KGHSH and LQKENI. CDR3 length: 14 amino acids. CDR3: CASSPPPDQETQYF. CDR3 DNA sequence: TGTGCCAGCTCACCCCCCCCAGACCAAGAGACCCAGTACTTC.

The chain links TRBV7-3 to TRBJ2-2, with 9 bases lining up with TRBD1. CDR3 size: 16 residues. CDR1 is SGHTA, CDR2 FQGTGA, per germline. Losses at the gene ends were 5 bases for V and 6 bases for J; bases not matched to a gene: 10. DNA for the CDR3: TGTGCCAGCAGCCCTTCGGGGACAGGGACCGCCGGGGAGCTGTTTTTT. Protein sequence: CASSPSGTGTAGELFF.

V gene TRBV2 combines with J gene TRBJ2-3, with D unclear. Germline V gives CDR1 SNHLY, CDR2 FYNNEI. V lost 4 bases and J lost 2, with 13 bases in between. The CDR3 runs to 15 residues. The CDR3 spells CASSVRASFTDTQYF. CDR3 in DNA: TGTGCCAGCAGTGTAAGAGCATCCTTCACAGATACGCAGTATTTT.

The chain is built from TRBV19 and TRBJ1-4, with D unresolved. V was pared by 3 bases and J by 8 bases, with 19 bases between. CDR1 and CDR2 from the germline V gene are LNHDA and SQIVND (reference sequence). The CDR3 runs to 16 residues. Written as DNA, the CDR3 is TGTGCCAGTAGTATCGGAGGCGGCGGCCCTGGGGAAAAACTGTTTTTT. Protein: CASSIGGGGPGEKLFF.

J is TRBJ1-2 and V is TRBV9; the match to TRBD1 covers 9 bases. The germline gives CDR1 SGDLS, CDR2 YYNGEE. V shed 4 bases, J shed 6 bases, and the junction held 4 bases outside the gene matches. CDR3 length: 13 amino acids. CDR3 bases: TGTGCCAGCAGCTTACGGACAGGGGATGGCTACACCTTC. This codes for CASSLRTGDGYTF.

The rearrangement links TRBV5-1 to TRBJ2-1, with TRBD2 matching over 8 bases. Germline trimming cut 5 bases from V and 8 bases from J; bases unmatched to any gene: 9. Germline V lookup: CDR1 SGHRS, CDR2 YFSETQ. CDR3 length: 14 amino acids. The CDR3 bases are TGCGCCAGCAGGCCGGGACTAGGGCGGGATGAGCAGTTCTTC. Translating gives CASRPGLGRDEQFF. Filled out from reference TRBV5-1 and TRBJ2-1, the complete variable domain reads KAGVTQTPRYLIKTRGQQVTLSCSPISGHRSVSWYQQTPGQGLQFLFEYFSETQRNKGNFPGRFSGRQFSNSRSEMNVSTLELGDSALYLCASRPGLGRDEQFFGPGTRLTVL.

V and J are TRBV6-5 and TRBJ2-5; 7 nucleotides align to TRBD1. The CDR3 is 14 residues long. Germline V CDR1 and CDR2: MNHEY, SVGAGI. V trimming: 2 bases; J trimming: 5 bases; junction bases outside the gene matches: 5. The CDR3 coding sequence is TGTGCCAGCAGTTACCGACAGGGTCGGGAGACCCAGTACTTC. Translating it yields CASSYRQGRETQYF.

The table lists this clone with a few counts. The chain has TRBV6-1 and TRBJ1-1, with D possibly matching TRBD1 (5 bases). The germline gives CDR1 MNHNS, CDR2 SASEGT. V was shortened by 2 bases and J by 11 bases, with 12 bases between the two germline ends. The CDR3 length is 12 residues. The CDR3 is CASSERAGRAFF. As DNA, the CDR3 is TGTGCCAGCAGTGAAAGGGCAGGGCGGGCTTTCTTT.

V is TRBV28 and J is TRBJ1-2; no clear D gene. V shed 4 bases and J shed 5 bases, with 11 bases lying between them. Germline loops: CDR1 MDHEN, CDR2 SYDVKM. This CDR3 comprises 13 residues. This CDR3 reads CASSWRAIYGYTF. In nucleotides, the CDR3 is TGTGCCAGCAGTTGGAGGGCTATTTATGGCTACACCTTC.

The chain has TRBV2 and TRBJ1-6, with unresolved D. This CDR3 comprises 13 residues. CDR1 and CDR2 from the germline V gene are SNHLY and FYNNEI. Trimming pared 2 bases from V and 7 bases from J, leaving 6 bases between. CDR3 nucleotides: TGTGCCAGCAGTGAAACACAGAATTCACCCCTCCACTTT. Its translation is CASSETQNSPLHF. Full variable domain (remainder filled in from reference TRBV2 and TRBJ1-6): EPEVTQTPSHQVTQMGQEVILRCVPISNHLYFYWYRQILGQKVEFLVSFYNNEISEKSEIFDDQFSVERPDGSNFTLKIRSTKLEDSAMYFCASSETQNSPLHFGNGTRLTVT.

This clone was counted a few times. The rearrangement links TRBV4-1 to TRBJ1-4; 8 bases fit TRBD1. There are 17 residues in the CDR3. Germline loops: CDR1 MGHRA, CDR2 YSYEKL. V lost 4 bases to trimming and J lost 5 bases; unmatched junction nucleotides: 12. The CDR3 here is CASSRTLTRGLNEKLFF. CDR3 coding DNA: TGCGCCAGCAGCCGGACACTGACCAGGGGGCTCAATGAAAAACTGTTTTTT.

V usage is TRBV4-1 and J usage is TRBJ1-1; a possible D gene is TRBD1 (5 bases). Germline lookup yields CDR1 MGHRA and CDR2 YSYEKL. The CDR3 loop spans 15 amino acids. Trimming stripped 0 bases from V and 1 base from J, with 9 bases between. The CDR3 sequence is CASSQEDTANTEAFF. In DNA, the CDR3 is TGCGCCAGCAGCCAAGAGGACACAGCGAACACTGAAGCTTTCTTT.

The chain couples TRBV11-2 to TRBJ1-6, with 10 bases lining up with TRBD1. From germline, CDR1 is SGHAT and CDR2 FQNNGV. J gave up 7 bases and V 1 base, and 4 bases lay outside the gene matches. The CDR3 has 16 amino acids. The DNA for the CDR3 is TGTGCCAGCAGCTTAGGGGACAGGGGTTCAAATTCACCCCTCCACTTT. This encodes CASSLGDRGSNSPLHF.

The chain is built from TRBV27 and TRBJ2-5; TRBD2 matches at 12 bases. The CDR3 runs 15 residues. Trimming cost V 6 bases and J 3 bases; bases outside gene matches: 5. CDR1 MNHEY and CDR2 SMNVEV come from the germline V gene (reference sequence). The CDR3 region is CASRLLAGGEETQYF. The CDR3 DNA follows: TGTGCCAGCAGGTTACTAGCGGGGGGTGAAGAGACCCAGTACTTC.